The 19 T cell receptor beta chains below come from one sample, sequenced in a study of cytotoxic CD8 clonotypes in ibrutinib-treated CLL. The assay was immunoSEQ multiplex PCR, and TCRdb's table has in-frame clones only and misses some. The repertoire includes about 200,000 clones, about four fifths of them detected once, and 11% sits in the top ten. This specimen consisted of PBMCs, obtained after 12 months of ibrutinib treatment. The source of these receptors is a human donor with chronic lymphocytic leukemia.

In this sample, this clone turned up once. J is TRBJ2-7 and V is TRBV2; D may be TRBD1 (5 bases). Looked up from germline, CDR1 is SNHLY and CDR2 is FYNNEI. The ends were cut back, 7 bases at V and 2 bases at J, with 18 bases in the middle. This CDR3 spans 15 amino acids. The chain's CDR3 is CASTWQLGLPYEQYF. The CDR3 DNA sequence: TGTGCCAGCACCTGGCAGTTGGGGCTACCCTACGAGCAGTACTTC.

The chain has TRBV28 and TRBJ2-1, with TRBD1 identical over 7 bases. Germline V gives CDR1 MDHEN, CDR2 SYDVKM. Losses at the gene ends were 5 bases for V and 4 bases for J; bases not matched to a gene: 8. This CDR3 spans 15 amino acids. The CDR3 DNA reads TGTGCCAGCAGTGATAAGACAGGGCCTTACAATGAGCAGTTCTTC. Protein sequence: CASSDKTGPYNEQFF.

In this sample, this clone turned up once. The genes are TRBV6-5 and TRBJ2-6; 7 bases fit TRBD1. The germline V gene has CDR1 MNHEY and CDR2 SVGAGI. Unmatched junction bases numbered 5, after V lost 4 bases and J lost 2 bases. CDR3 size: 16 residues. The CDR3 loop is CASSFDREPGANVLTF. The CDR3 nucleotides read TGTGCCAGCAGTTTCGACAGGGAGCCTGGGGCCAACGTCCTGACTTTC.

The chain has TRBV6-1 and TRBJ1-5; D gene ambiguous. The CDR3 length is 13 residues. V was clipped by 5 bases and J by 0 bases, with 5 bases between them. Germline V lookup: CDR1 MNHNS, CDR2 SASEGT. In DNA form, the CDR3 reads TGTGCCAGCAGTCCTTATAGCAATCAGCCCCAGCATTTT. As protein: CASSPYSNQPQHF.

This clone was detected a few times. In nucleotides, the CDR3 is TGTGCCAGCACCAAGGGCGTTCAGGGATTATCTGGGGCCAACGTCCTGACTTTC. Amino acid sequence: CASTKGVQGLSGANVLTF. The gene calls are TRBV6-7 and TRBJ2-6, with TRBD1 as a possible D gene (5 bases). TRBV6-7 is classed as an ORF, of uncertain function. CDR3 length: 18 residues. Trimming removed 7 bases from V and 1 base from J, with 20 bases in between.

This sequence joins TRBV29-1 and TRBJ2-1, with D maybe TRBD2 (6 bases). The germline V gene encodes CDR1 SQVTM and CDR2 ANQGSEA. V lost 7 bases and J 6 bases, leaving 16 bases between the germline ends. The length of the CDR3 is 13 residues. CDR3 coding DNA: TGCAGCGCTAAACTTAGGGGAGGCAATGAGCAGTTCTTC. Its translation: CSAKLRGGNEQFF.

This clone was seen a few times. The DNA is omitted, as the CDR3 cannot be located on it reliably, and the CDR3 follows TCRdb's listing. V is TRBV6-1 and J is TRBJ1-3. Germline V gives CDR1 MNHNS, CDR2 SASEGT. With termini counted, the CDR3 has 14 amino acids. CDR3 sequence reads: CASSELRAGNTIYF.

This clone was recorded only once. The V gene is TRBV29-1, the J gene TRBJ1-5, with TRBD1 matching over 8 bases. Germline V gives CDR1 SQVTM, CDR2 ANQGSEA. The CDR3 extends over 11 amino acids. V trimming: 7 bases; J trimming: 5 bases; junction bases outside the gene matches: 1. CDR3 amino acids: CSGQGYQPQHF. The CDR3 region has the DNA TGCAGCGGACAGGGGTATCAGCCCCAGCATTTT. The full variable domain, completed using reference TRBV29-1 and TRBJ1-5, is SAVISQKPSRDICQRGTSLTIQCQVDSQVTMMFWYRQQPGQSLTLIATANQGSEATYESGFVIDKFPISRPNLTFSTLTVSNMSPEDSSIYLCSGQGYQPQHFGDGTRLSIL.

This rearrangement joins TRBV10-3 to TRBJ2-7; D may be TRBD1 (6 bases). Trimming shortened V by 4 bases and J by 0 bases, and 13 bases separated the two germline ends. The CDR3 contains 15 residues. CDR1 and CDR2 (germline): ENHRY, SYGVKD. CDR3 loop: CAISGPRRGSYEQYF. CDR3 coding DNA: TGTGCCATCAGTGGGCCCCGCAGGGGCTCCTACGAGCAGTACTTC.

The genes are TRBV11-3 and TRBJ2-2; the D is unclear. The CDR3 runs 18 residues. CDR1 and CDR2 from the germline V gene are SGHNT and YENEEA. The V end lost 1 base, the J end lost 2 bases, and 17 bases lay between the germline ends. The CDR3 is CASSLVVLGRPNTGELFF. CDR3 nucleotide sequence: TGTGCCAGCAGCTTAGTGGTTCTGGGCAGACCAAACACCGGGGAGCTGTTTTTT. Full variable domain (remainder filled in from reference TRBV11-3 and TRBJ2-2): EAGVVQSPRYKIIEKKQPVAFWCNPISGHNTLYWYLQNLGQGPELLIRYENEEAVDDSQLPKDRFSAERLKGVDSTLKIQPAELGDSAVYLCASSLVVLGRPNTGELFFGEGSRLTVL.

The genes are TRBV6-1 and TRBJ1-1; the match to TRBD1 covers 8 bases. J gave up 11 bases and V 5 bases, and 10 bases lay outside the gene matches. The germline gives CDR1 MNHNS, CDR2 SASEGT. This CDR3 spans 13 amino acids. For the CDR3, the DNA is TGTGCCAGCAGTCCCGAGGACAGGGAGTCGGCTTTCTTT. Translated, it gives CASSPEDRESAFF.

The J gene is TRBJ1-2, the V gene TRBV6-6; no reliable D call. Germline loops: CDR1 MNHNY, CDR2 SVGAGI (reference sequence). Trimming removed 4 bases from V and 4 bases from J, with 13 bases in between. This CDR3 has 14 residues. CDR3 region: CASSFWGYGYGYTF. CDR3 DNA: TGTGCCAGCAGTTTCTGGGGATATGGCTATGGCTACACCTTC.

The chain recombines TRBV19 with TRBJ2-7; 13 positions match TRBD2. Germline CDR1 reads LNHDA; CDR2 reads SQIVND (reference sequence). CDR3 length equals 15 residues. The junction had 5 bases not matched to a gene; V was cut back by 5 bases and J by 4 bases. The CDR3 reads CASSWRTSGSYEQYF. Here the CDR3 DNA reads TGTGCCAGTAGTTGGAGGACTAGCGGGAGTTACGAGCAGTACTTC.

This clone was picked up one time. The chain recombines TRBV5-3 with TRBJ2-1; TRBD2 might be the D (6 bases). TRBV5-3 qualifies as an ORF whose function is uncertain. Between the trimmed V and J ends, which lost 4 bases and 4 bases, there was a span of 18 bases. CDR3 length: 16 residues. CDR3 nucleotides: TGTGCCAGAAGCCTAACTTTTAGGGAGGTTTACAATGAGCAGTTCTTC. Its protein is CARSLTFREVYNEQFF.

V gene TRBV7-8 combines with J gene TRBJ2-7; TRBD2 might be the D (5 bases). The ends were cut back, 0 bases at V and 4 bases at J, with 10 bases in the middle. CDR1 is SGHVS and CDR2 is FQNEAQ in the germline V gene. The CDR3 runs to 14 residues. CDR3 DNA sequence: TGTGCCAGCAGCTTAGCGGGAGCGGTTTACGAGCAGTACTTC. It is translated as CASSLAGAVYEQYF.

In its sample, this clone was seen a few times. The V and J genes are TRBV7-2 and TRBJ2-7; D gene uncertain. CDR1 and CDR2 (germline): SGHTA, FQGNSA. This CDR3 contains 12 residues. Between the trimmed V and J ends, which lost 5 bases and 2 bases, there was a span of 7 bases. The CDR3 protein is CASSRTTYEQYF. CDR3 coding DNA: TGTGCCAGCAGCCGGACCACCTACGAGCAGTACTTC. Variable domain in full (rest from reference TRBV7-2 and TRBJ2-7): GAGVSQSPSNKVTEKGKDVELRCDPISGHTALYWYRQSLGQGLEFLIYFQGNSAPDKSGLPSDRFSAERTGGSVSTLTIQRTQQEDSAVYLCASSRTTYEQYFGPGTRLTVT.

This chain uses TRBV11-2 with TRBJ2-3, with D perhaps matching TRBD2 (5 bases). Trimming removed 5 bases at V and 2 bases at J, with 11 bases between. Per the germline V gene, CDR1 is SGHAT and CDR2 is FQNNGV. The CDR3 contains 14 residues. The CDR3 DNA sequence: TGTGCCAGCAGCCCCAGGACTTACACAGATACGCAGTATTTT. Its protein product is CASSPRTYTDTQYF.

The chain combines TRBV7-9 with TRBJ1-4, with a weak D call TRBD1 (5 bases). Germline CDR1 is SEHNR and CDR2 is FQNEAQ (reference sequence). Trimming took off 6 bases at V and 2 bases at J, with 19 bases between the two ends. CDR3 length: 17 residues. The CDR3 loop is CASSLKWAGPTNEKLFF. The CDR3 DNA sequence: TGTGCCAGCAGTCTTAAATGGGCAGGGCCTACTAATGAAAAACTGTTTTTT.

The rearrangement uses TRBV25-1 and TRBJ2-3, with D unclear. The CDR3 has 11 amino acids. CDR1 and CDR2 from the germline V gene are MGHDK and SYGVNS. V shed 7 bases and J shed 4 bases, with 6 bases lying between them. The CDR3 loop is CASTLSDTQYF. The CDR3 DNA reads TGTGCCAGCACACTATCAGATACGCAGTATTTT.